What follows describes a single T cell receptor (beta chain). Its antigen remains unidentified. The junction and the germline gene differ at one end; a read error may be behind it. These data come from a study of tumor and adjacent non-tumor tissue in lung cancer. Findings and caveats of the study: Tumor repertoires had a smaller top 100 clone share than normal lung. Shorter survival was associated with higher TCR diversity in tumors. TCR diversity was significantly greater in tumor than normal lung tissue.

TCRbeta libraries were built with three rounds of nested PCR, modified from ARM-PCR. TCRdb called the multiplex PCR reads again in MiXCR, with one record for every CDR3 protein. The top ten hold about 51% of the sample, which has 70,000 to 90,000 distinct CDR3 sequences, roughly 80% seen once. No cell sorting was done before RNA was extracted from the tissue. The normal lung tissue was taken more than 3 cm from the tumor edge. The CDR3 length is 15 residues. Germline-derived CDR1 and CDR2 are DFQATT and SNEGSKA (reference sequence). The chain couples TRBV20-1 to TRBJ2-1; 10 bases are a match to TRBD2. The TCR originated in a man aged 55 to 69 with non-small cell lung cancer. Sequenced sample: distant non-tumor lung tissue. The chain's CDR3 is CNARPGGTSAGEQFF. CDR3 nucleotide sequence: TGCAATGCTAGACCTGGGGGGACTAGCGCGGGTGAGCAGTTCTTC.